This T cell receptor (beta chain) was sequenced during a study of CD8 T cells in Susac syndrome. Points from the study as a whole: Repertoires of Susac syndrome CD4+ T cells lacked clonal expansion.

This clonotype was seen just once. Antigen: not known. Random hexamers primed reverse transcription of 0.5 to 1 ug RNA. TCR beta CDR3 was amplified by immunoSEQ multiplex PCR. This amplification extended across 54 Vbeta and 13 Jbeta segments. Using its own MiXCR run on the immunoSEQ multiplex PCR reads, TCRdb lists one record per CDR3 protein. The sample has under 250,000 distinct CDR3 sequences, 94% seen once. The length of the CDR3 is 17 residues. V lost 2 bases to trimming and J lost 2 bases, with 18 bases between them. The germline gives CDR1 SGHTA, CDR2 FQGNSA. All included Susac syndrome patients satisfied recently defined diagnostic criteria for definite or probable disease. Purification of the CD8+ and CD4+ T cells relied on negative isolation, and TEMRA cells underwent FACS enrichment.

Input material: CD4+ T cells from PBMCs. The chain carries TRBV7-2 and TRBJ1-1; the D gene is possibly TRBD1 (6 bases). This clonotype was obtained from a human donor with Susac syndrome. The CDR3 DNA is TGTGCCAGCAGCTTAAGGATCGGGGGAGGGGGTAACACTGAAGCTTTCTTT. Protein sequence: CASSLRIGGGGNTEAFF.